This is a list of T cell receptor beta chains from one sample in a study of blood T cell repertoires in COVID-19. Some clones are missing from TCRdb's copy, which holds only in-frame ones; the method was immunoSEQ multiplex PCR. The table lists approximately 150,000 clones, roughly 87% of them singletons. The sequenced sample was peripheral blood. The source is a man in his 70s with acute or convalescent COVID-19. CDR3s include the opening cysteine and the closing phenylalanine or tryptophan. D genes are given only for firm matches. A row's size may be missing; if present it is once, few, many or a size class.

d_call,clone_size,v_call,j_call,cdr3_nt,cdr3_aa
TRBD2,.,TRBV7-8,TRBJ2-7,TGTGCCAGCAGCTTAGGGACTAGCGGAACCTACGAGCAGTACTTC,CASSLGTSGTYEQYF
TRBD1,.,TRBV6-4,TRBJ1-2,TGTGCCAGCAGCGCGGGACAGGGACTTAATGGCTACACCTTC,CASSAGQGLNGYTF
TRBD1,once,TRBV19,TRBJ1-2,TGTGCCAGTACCAGGACAGGGGTCGGCTACACCTTC,CASTRTGVGYTF
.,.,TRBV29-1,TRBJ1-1,TGCAGCGCCCGAGGGGGGGACGTCACTGAAGCTTTCTTT,CSARGGDVTEAFF
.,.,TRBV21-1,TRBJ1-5,TGTGCCAGCAGCAAACGACAGCCTCCCAATCAGCCCCAGCATTTT,CASSKRQPPNQPQHF
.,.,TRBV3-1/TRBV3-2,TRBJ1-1,TGTGCCAGCAGCCAAGATCGGGTAACTGAAGCTTTCTTT,CASSQDRVTEAFF
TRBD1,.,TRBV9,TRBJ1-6,TGTGCCAGCAGCGGAACGGACAGGGGGGGCTCACCCCTCCACTTT,CASSGTDRGGSPLHF
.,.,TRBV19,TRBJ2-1,TGTGCCAGTAGTATTCATAGCGGCTCCTACAATGAGCAGTTCTTC,CASSIHSGSYNEQFF
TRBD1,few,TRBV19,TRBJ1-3,TGTGCCAGTAATCCACAGGGGGCATCGGGAAACACCATATATTTT,CASNPQGASGNTIYF
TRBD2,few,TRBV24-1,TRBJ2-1,TGTGCCACCAGTGACCAAACTAGCGGGAGGACCAATGAGCAGTTCTTC,CATSDQTSGRTNEQFF
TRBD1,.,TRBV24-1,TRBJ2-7,TGTGCCGTTGGGACAGCTTACGAGCAGTACTTC,CAVGTAYEQYF
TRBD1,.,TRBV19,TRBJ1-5,TGTGCCAGTAGTAGGGGACAGGGGGCTGCCCGGGCCCAGCATTTT,CASSRGQGAARAQHF
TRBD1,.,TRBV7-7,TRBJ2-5,TGTGCCAGCAGGCCTTCAACAGGGGGGCGGGGAGAGACCCAGTACTTC,CASRPSTGGRGETQYF
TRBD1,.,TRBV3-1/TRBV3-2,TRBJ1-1,TGTGCCAGCAGCCCGATACCGGGACAGGGGAAGAACACTGAAGCTTTCTTT,CASSPIPGQGKNTEAFF
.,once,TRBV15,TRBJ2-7,TGTGCCACCAGCAGAGAATTGAGAGAGCAGTACTTC,CATSRELREQYF
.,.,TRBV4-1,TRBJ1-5,TGCGCCAGCAGCCCAGGGGCGGTCAGGGTGAATCAGCCCCAGCATTTT,CASSPGAVRVNQPQHF
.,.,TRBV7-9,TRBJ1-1,TGTGCCAGCAGCTTAACGGGAGGGACTGAAGCTTTCTTT,CASSLTGGTEAFF
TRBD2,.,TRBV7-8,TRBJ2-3,TGTGCCAGCAGCTTAGAGGTTCTAGCGGGGGTCGGAGATACGCAGTATTTT,CASSLEVLAGVGDTQYF
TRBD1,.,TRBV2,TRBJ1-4,TGTGCCAGCACCCTGGACAGGGCGGGGGAAAAACTGTTTTTT,CASTLDRAGEKLFF
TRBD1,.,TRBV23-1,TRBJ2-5,TGCGCCAGCAGTCAACCGGCCCCTCGGACAGGGGCGGTGGAGACCCAGTACTTC,CASSQPAPRTGAVETQYF
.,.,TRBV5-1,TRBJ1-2,TGCGCCAGCAGCTTGGATTCGGGGGGCGACTATGGCTACACCTTC,CASSLDSGGDYGYTF
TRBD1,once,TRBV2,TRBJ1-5,TGTGCCAGCAGCCAGGGACAGGGCTATGGCAATCAGCCCCAGCATTTT,CASSQGQGYGNQPQHF
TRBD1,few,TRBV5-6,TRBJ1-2,TGTGCCAGCAGCTTGTCGGGGACAGGGGACTACTATGGCTACACCTTC,CASSLSGTGDYYGYTF
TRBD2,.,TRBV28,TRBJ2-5,TGTGCCAGCAGTTTTCGACGACTAGCGGGAGAGACCCAGTACTTC,CASSFRRLAGETQYF
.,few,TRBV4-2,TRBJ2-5,TGTGCCAGCAGCCAAGATGTTAGTATCCGGGACCAAGAGACCCAGTACTTC,CASSQDVSIRDQETQYF
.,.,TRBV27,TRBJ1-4,TGTGCCAGCAGTTTAAAGCGACCCGACCGGGGGACTAATGAAAAACTGTTTTTT,CASSLKRPDRGTNEKLFF
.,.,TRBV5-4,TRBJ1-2,TGTGCCAGCAGCTTGGTGGATACCGGGAAAGGCTACACCTTC,CASSLVDTGKGYTF
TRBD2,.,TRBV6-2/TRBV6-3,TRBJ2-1,TGTGCCAGCAGTTCGCCGGGACTAGCGATCCATGAGCAGTTCTTC,CASSSPGLAIHEQFF
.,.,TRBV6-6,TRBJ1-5,TGTGCCAGCAGTTATACGGTGAATCAGCCCCAGCATTTT,CASSYTVNQPQHF
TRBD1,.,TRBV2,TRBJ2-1,TGTGCCAGCAGTTTACTAGGACAGGTGGATGAGCAGTTCTTC,CASSLLGQVDEQFF
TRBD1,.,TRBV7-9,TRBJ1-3,TGTGCCAGCAGCCGACAGGGGAGAAACACCATATATTTT,CASSRQGRNTIYF
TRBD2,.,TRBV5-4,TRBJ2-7,TGTGCCAGCAGTATAGCGGGAGTGGGGGAGCAGTACTTC,CASSIAGVGEQYF
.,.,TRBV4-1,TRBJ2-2,TGCGCCAGCAGCCAAGAGCGGACAAACACCGGGGAGCTGTTTTTT,CASSQERTNTGELFF
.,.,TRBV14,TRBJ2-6,TGTGCCAGCAGCCCAGGACATGGGGGGGGCTCAGGGGCCAACGTCCTGACTTTC,CASSPGHGGGSGANVLTF
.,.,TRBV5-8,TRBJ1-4,TGTGCCAGCACCTATTTACTAACTGCAACTAATGAAAAACTGTTTTTT,CASTYLLTATNEKLFF
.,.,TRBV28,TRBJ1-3,TGTGCCAGCAGTTTCGGGGGGTTTTTATCTGGAAACACCATATATTTT,CASSFGGFLSGNTIYF
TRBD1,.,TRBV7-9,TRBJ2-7,TGTGCCAGCAGTCAAACAGGGGACGAGCAGTACTTC,CASSQTGDEQYF